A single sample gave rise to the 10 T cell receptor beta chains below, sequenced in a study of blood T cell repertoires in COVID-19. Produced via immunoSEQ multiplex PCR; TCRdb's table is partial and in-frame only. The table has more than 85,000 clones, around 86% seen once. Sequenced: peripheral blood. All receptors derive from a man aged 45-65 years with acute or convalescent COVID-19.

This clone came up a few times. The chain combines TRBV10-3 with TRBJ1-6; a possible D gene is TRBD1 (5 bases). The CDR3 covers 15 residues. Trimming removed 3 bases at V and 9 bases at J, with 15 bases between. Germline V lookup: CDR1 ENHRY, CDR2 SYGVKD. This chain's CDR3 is CAISETTGVGSPLHF. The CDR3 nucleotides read TGTGCCATCAGTGAAACCACAGGTGTGGGTTCACCCCTCCACTTT.

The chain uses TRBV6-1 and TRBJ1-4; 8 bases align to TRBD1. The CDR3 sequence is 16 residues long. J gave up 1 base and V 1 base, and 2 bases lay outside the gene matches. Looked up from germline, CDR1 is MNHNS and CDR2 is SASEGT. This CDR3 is CASSEGQGRTNEKLFF. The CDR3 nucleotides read TGTGCCAGCAGTGAAGGACAGGGGAGAACTAATGAAAAACTGTTTTTT.

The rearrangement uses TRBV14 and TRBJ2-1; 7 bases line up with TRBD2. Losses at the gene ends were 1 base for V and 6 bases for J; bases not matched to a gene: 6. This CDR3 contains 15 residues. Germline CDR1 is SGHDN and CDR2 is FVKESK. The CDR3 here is CASSQGTSFINEQFF. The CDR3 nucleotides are TGTGCCAGCAGCCAAGGGACTAGTTTCATCAATGAGCAGTTCTTC.

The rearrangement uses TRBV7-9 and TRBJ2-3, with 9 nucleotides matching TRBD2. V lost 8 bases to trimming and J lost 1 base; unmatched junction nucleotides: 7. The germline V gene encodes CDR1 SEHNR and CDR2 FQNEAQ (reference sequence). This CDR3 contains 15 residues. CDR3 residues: CASFGWTSGTDTQYF. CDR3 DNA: TGTGCCAGCTTTGGATGGACTAGCGGCACAGATACGCAGTATTTT.

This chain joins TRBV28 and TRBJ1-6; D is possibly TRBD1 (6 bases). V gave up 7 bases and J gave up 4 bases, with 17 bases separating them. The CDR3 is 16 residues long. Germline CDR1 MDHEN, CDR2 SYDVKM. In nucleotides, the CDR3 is TGTGCCAGCATTCCTGTGAGGGGGAAGTATAATTCACCCCTCCACTTT. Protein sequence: CASIPVRGKYNSPLHF.

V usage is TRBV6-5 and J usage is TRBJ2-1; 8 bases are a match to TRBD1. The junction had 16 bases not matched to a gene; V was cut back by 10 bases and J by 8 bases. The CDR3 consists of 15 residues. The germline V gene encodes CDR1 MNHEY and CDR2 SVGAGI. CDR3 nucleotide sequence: TGTGCCACCACCGGGATGACAGGGGCTGTGGATGAGCAGTTCTTC. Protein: CATTGMTGAVDEQFF.

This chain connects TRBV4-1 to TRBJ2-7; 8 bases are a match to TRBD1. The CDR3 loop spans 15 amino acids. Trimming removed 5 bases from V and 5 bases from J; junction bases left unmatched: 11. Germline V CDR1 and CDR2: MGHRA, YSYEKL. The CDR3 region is CASSWDQGASDEQYF. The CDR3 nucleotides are TGCGCCAGCAGCTGGGATCAGGGGGCCAGCGACGAGCAGTACTTC.

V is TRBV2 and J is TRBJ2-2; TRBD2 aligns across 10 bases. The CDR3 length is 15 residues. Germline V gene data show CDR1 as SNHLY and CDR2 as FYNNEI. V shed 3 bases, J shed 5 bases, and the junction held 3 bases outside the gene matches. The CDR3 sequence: CASSDGTSVTGELFF. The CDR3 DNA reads TGTGCCAGCAGTGACGGGACTAGCGTTACCGGGGAGCTGTTTTTT.

The CDR3: CATSEGREDTGELFF. The CDR3 DNA sequence: TGTGCCACCAGTGAGGGCAGGGAGGACACCGGGGAGCTGTTTTTT. The chain carries TRBV24-1 and TRBJ2-2, with a tentative D call TRBD2 (6 bases). With 4 bases removed from V and 3 bases from J, the gap between germline ends came to 11 bases. The germline V gene has CDR1 KGHDR and CDR2 SFDVKD. The CDR3 covers 15 residues.

The CDR3 sequence is CASSSLGQGRYEQFF. The CDR3, as DNA: TGTGCCAGCAGCTCCCTAGGTCAGGGGCGCTATGAGCAGTTCTTC. The chain joins TRBV5-6 to TRBJ2-1; D might be TRBD1 (6 bases). Germline V gene data show CDR1 as SGHDT and CDR2 as YYEEEE. The ends were cut back, 3 bases at V and 8 bases at J, with 18 bases in the middle. The CDR3 runs 15 residues.